This T cell receptor (beta chain) stems from a study of regulatory T cells in long-lasting Graves disease. Findings of the study overall: Those with persistent disease had in common more public clonotypes (about 2,700) than new patients (about 900). Tissue studied was limited to peripheral blood, excluding thyroid tissue. TRBV28, TRBJ1-2 and TRBJ2-5 emerged as the favored segments in persistent disease.

This clonotype was seen at least ten times. Antigen: not known. The CDR3 is made up of 16 amino acids. V trimming: 5 bases; J trimming: 0 bases; junction bases outside the gene matches: 6. As to time point: persistent/refractory GD, antithyroid drugs over 5 years with positive TRAb. Isolated PBMC RNA provided the starting material for the TCR library. Nine-milliliter peripheral blood samples went into EDTA tubes. TCR beta libraries were built with iRepertoire HTBI primers and Arm-PCR of CDR3 regions. MiXCR, applied by TCRdb to the multiplex PCR reads, yields one record per CDR3 protein. The table records roughly 490,000 distinct CDR3 sequences, about 22% of them present only once.

The sequence derives from a female donor with Graves disease. Sequences were derived from peripheral blood mononuclear cells (PBMCs), sampled when the disease was refractory, from a patient treated with antithyroid drugs. The chain joins TRBV12-3 or TRBV12-4 to TRBJ2-2, with 7 bases lining up with TRBD1. DNA for the CDR3: TGTGCCAGCAGTCTGGACAGGACCGCGAACACCGGGGAGCTGTTTTTT. This gives the protein CASSLDRTANTGELFF.